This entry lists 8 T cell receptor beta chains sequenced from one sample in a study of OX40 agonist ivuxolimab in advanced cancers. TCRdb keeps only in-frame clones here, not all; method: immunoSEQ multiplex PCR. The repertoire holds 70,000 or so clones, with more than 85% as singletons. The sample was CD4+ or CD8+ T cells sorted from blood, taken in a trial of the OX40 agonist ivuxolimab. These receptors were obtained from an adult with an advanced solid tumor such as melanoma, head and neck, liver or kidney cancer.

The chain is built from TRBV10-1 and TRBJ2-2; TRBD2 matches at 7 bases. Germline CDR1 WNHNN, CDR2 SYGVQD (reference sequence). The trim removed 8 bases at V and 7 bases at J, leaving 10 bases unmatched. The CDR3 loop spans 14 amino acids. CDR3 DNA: TGCGCCAGCCGACCACCGACTAGCCACGGGGAGCTGTTTTTT. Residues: CASRPPTSHGELFF.

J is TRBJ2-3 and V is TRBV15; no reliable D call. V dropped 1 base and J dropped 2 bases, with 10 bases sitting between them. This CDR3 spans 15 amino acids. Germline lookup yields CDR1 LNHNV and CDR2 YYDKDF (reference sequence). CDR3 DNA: TGTGCCACCAGCAGAGTTAGTTATTCCACAGATACGCAGTATTTT. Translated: CATSRVSYSTDTQYF.

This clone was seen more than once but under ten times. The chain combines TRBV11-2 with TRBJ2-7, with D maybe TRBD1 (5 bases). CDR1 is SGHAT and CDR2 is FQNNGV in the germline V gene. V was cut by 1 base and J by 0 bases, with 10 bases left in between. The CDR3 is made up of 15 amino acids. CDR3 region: CASSLGQGYSYEQYF. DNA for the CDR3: TGTGCCAGCAGCTTAGGGCAGGGATACTCCTACGAGCAGTACTTC.

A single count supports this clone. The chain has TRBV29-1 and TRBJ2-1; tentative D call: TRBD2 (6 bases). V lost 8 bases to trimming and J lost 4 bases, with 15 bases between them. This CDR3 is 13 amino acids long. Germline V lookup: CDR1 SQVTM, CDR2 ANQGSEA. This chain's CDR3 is CSHNGLAYNEQFF. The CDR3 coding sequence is TGCAGCCACAACGGCCTAGCGTACAATGAGCAGTTCTTC.

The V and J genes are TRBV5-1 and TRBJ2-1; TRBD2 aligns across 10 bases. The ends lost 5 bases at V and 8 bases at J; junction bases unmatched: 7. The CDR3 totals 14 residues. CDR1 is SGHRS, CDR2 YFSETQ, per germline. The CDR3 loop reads CASSIAGGFYEQFF. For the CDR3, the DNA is TGCGCCAGCAGTATAGCGGGAGGTTTTTATGAGCAGTTCTTC.

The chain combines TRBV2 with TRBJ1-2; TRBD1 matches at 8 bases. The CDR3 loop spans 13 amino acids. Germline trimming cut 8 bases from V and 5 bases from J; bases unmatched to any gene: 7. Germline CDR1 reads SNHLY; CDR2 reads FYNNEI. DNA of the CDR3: TGTGCCAGCCGGACAGGGCAAGGGTATGGCTACACCTTC. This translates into CASRTGQGYGYTF. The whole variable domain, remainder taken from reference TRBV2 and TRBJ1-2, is EPEVTQTPSHQVTQMGQEVILRCVPISNHLYFYWYRQILGQKVEFLVSFYNNEISEKSEIFDDQFSVERPDGSNFTLKIRSTKLEDSAMYFCASRTGQGYGYTFGSGTRLTVV.

As DNA, the CDR3 is TGTGCCAGCAGCTCGAGAGACAGGGATCATAATTCACCCCTCCACTTT. As protein: CASSSRDRDHNSPLHF. The chain has TRBV7-6 and TRBJ1-6, with 7 bases fitting TRBD1. The V gene's germline CDR1 is SGHVS and CDR2 FNYEAQ. The junction had 8 bases not matched to a gene; V was cut back by 4 bases and J by 5 bases. CDR3 size: 16 residues.

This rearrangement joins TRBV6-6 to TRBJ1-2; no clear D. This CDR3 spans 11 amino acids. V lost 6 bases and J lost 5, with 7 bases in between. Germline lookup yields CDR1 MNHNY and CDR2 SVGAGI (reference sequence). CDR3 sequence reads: CASSLTYGYTF. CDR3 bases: TGTGCCAGCAGCCTAACTTATGGCTACACCTTC.